This T cell receptor beta chain was identified in a study of blood T cell repertoires in COVID-19. About the study: The study drew acute and convalescent COVID-19 samples from the United States, Italy and Spain. PBMCs, B-cell-depleted T cells, or T cells provided the cDNA or gDNA that made up the material.

The authors' processing: Researchers report that nucleated cell counts were estimated from reference gene primer amplification. TCRdb keeps only in-frame clones here, not all; method: immunoSEQ multiplex PCR. V, J and clone size are taken as reported in that table, and D and trimming were inferred from the DNA itself. In the table there are roughly 200,000 clones, more than 70% of which are singletons. The germline V gene encodes CDR1 LNHDA and CDR2 SQIVND (reference sequence). The V gene lost 3 bases and the J gene lost 0 bases, with 12 bases spanning the gap. There are 16 residues in the CDR3. The chain couples TRBV19 to TRBJ1-5, with D possibly TRBD1 on 6 matching bases. The sequencing input was peripheral blood. This receptor was identified in a woman in her sixties or seventies with acute or convalescent COVID-19. The CDR3 is CASSMNRVLSNQPQHF. The CDR3 DNA is TGTGCCAGTAGTATGAACAGGGTCCTTAGCAATCAGCCCCAGCATTTT.